The present entry profiles one T cell receptor (beta chain) with its context. The target antigen is unknown. Using CD45RO/CCR7/CD25/CD127/CD95/CD27, CD4+ naive, central memory, regulatory and stem cell-like memory cells were sorted. The data derive from a study of beta chain features in type 1 diabetes. Findings and caveats of the study: Moderately but significantly shorter TCRB CDR3s were found in Type 1 diabetes patients in all four CD4+ subsets. The influence of HLA type on TCRB rearrangement stayed undetermined.

Germline CDR1 is SEHNR and CDR2 is FQNEAQ (reference sequence). The V gene end was trimmed by 1 base and the J gene end by 4 bases; junction bases not matched to a gene: 9. The CDR3 contains 16 residues. Expressed TCRB transcripts were sequenced because the isolated RNA had all been reverse transcribed beforehand. An average of about 3.5 million reads was obtained for naive, central memory and regulatory T cell samples. Produced via immunoSEQ multiplex PCR; TCRdb's table is partial and in-frame only. This table has more than 250,000 clones, roughly 24% appearing once. This sequence was found in a woman in her 30s with type 1 diabetes. The sample taken for sequencing was naive CD4+ T cells from blood. This chain connects TRBV7-9 to TRBJ1-2; 7 bases are shared with TRBD1. The CDR3 nucleotides read TGTGCCAGCAGCTTAGAGTTGTCAGGGGGAGTCTATGGCTACACCTTC. It is translated as CASSLELSGGVYGYTF. The full variable domain, rest sourced from reference TRBV7-9 and TRBJ1-2, is DTGVSQNPRHKITKRGQNVTFRCDPISEHNRLYWYRQTLGQGPEFLTYFQNEAQLEKSRLLSDRFSAERPKGSFSTLEIQRTEQGDSAMYLCASSLELSGGVYGYTFGSGTRLTVV.